The 19 T cell receptor beta chains below all came from one sample that was sequenced in a study of CXCR3-negative and CXCR3-positive naive CD8 T cells. Study findings and constraints: Naive cells that were CXCR3-positive had more hydrophobic TRB CDR3s (compared with CXCR3-negative naive cells).

UMI-labeled 5' RACE yielded the TRB cDNA libraries. Reanalyzing the 5' RACE reads, TCRdb keeps one entry per CDR3 protein, without DNA. The sample is made up of several thousand distinct CDR3 sequences, and the top ten hold roughly 2% of it. For these TCRs, the target antigens are not known. The sequencing sample was made of naive CXCR3+ CD8+ T cells from blood. Subset in this sample: CD45RO-CCR7+CD27+CD95- naive CD8+ T cells expressing CXCR3 (TNR3+). The receptors here all came from a human donor in good health. Some clones in this sample may be carry-over from other donors' samples.

The V call is TRBV29-1, the J call TRBJ2-3. CDR1 SQVTM and CDR2 ANQGSEA come from the germline V gene. The CDR3 spans 13 residues. CDR3 sequence reads: CSVTPKIADTQYF.

The V gene is TRBV11-2, the J gene TRBJ2-7; lacking DNA, the TRBD1 call made by TCRdb goes unchecked. Germline V gene sequence: CDR1 SGHAT, CDR2 FQNNGV. The CDR3 runs 14 residues. Here the CDR3 reads CASSLVRQGYEQYF. The whole variable domain, filled in from reference TRBV11-2 and TRBJ2-7, reads EAGVAQSPRYKIIEKRQSVAFWCNPISGHATLYWYQQILGQGPKLLIQFQNNGVVDDSQLPKDRFSAERLKGVDSTLKIQPAKLEDSAVYLCASSLVRQGYEQYFGPGTRLTVT.

J is TRBJ2-7 and V is TRBV24-1. CDR1 and CDR2 (germline): KGHDR, SFDVKD. The CDR3 spans 12 residues. The CDR3 protein is CATSDWNYEQYF.

Considering frequency, this clonotype is medium-sized (0.01 to 0.1%). This chain links TRBV10-3 with TRBJ1-2; TCRdb indicates TRBD1, and absent DNA this call remains unverified. The CDR3 is 14 amino acids. Per the germline V gene, CDR1 is ENHRY and CDR2 is SYGVKD. The CDR3 protein is CALLRDSVDYGYTF.

This clonotype is deemed medium-sized by its frequency. The chain has TRBV7-2 and TRBJ1-2; TCRdb's D call, TRBD1, is unchecked because there is no DNA. Germline loops: CDR1 SGHTA, CDR2 FQGNSA. CDR3 length: 12 amino acids. CDR3 residues: CASRDTGVGYTF.

This clonotype is deemed medium-sized by its frequency. This chain links TRBV29-1 with TRBJ2-3. Germline V gene data show CDR1 as SQVTM and CDR2 as ANQGSEA. This CDR3 comprises 13 residues. The CDR3 spells CSVDGKVTDTQYF.

The chain couples TRBV7-9 to TRBJ2-7; TCRdb calls TRBD1, which cannot be checked without DNA. The CDR3 is made up of 16 amino acids. CDR1 SEHNR and CDR2 FQNEAQ come from the germline V gene (reference sequence). This CDR3 reads CASSDLQTEYSYEQYF.

This clonotype ranks as large in terms of frequency. V and J are TRBV27 and TRBJ2-1; the TCRdb D gene call, TRBD1, has no DNA to confirm it. Per germline, CDR1 MNHEY and CDR2 SMNVEV (reference sequence). The CDR3 runs 15 residues. The CDR3 sequence is CASSLVRDSYNEQFF.

The rearrangement uses TRBV28 and TRBJ1-1; the TRBD1 assignment by TCRdb is unverifiable without DNA. CDR1 and CDR2 (germline): MDHEN, SYDVKM. The CDR3 contains 16 residues. CDR3 loop: CASSRDSRLFYPEAFF.

J is TRBJ2-5 and V is TRBV7-9. Germline CDR1 SEHNR, CDR2 FQNEAQ (reference sequence). The CDR3 has 13 residues. The CDR3: CASSRTWEETQYF.

The CDR3 sequence is CGVGYSDEQFF. The rearrangement uses TRBV29-1 and TRBJ2-1. Germline assignment: CDR1 SQVTM and CDR2 ANQGSEA. CDR3 size: 11 residues.

The chain carries TRBV29-1 and TRBJ2-5. Germline assignment: CDR1 SQVTM and CDR2 ANQGSEA. This CDR3 has 12 amino acids. CDR3 amino acids: CSVEDLRETQYF.

The chain is built from TRBV27 and TRBJ2-1; TCRdb's assignment of TRBD2 cannot be checked, as there is no DNA. From germline, CDR1 is MNHEY and CDR2 SMNVEV (reference sequence). This CDR3 comprises 16 residues. The CDR3 here is CASSLGSSAAYNEQFF.

CDR3 region: CASSTSGTGRTEAFF. The chain uses TRBV19 and TRBJ1-1; absent DNA, TCRdb's TRBD1 call cannot be checked. CDR3 size: 15 residues. Germline assignment: CDR1 LNHDA and CDR2 SQIVND (reference sequence).

The chain is built from TRBV29-1 and TRBJ2-2; without DNA, the TCRdb call of TRBD1 cannot be checked. Germline-derived CDR1 and CDR2 are SQVTM and ANQGSEA. The CDR3 extends over 12 amino acids. Here the CDR3 reads CSVFSGAGELFF.

This clonotype registers medium-sized by frequency. V is TRBV5-1 and J is TRBJ2-3; TCRdb reports TRBD1, a call that lacks DNA to check it against. This CDR3 is built from 14 residues. Germline lookup yields CDR1 SGHRS and CDR2 YFSETQ. The chain's CDR3 is CASEWGAWRDTQYF.

Its frequency marks this clonotype as medium-sized. This chain joins TRBV5-1 and TRBJ2-1; TCRdb reports TRBD1, a call that lacks DNA to check it against. Germline CDR1 reads SGHRS; CDR2 reads YFSETQ. The CDR3 has 13 residues. CDR3 in amino acids: CASSLGAGNEQFF. The full variable domain, completed using reference TRBV5-1 and TRBJ2-1, is KAGVTQTPRYLIKTRGQQVTLSCSPISGHRSVSWYQQTPGQGLQFLFEYFSETQRNKGNFPGRFSGRQFSNSRSEMNVSTLELGDSALYLCASSLGAGNEQFFGPGTRLTVL.

The V call is TRBV29-1, the J call TRBJ1-1. The CDR3 sequence is 14 residues long. Per germline, CDR1 SQVTM and CDR2 ANQGSEA. CDR3 sequence: CSVLEGWGNTEAFF. Supplemented by reference TRBV29-1 and TRBJ1-1, the full variable domain reads SAVISQKPSRDICQRGTSLTIQCQVDSQVTMMFWYRQQPGQSLTLIATANQGSEATYESGFVIDKFPISRPNLTFSTLTVSNMSPEDSSIYLCSVLEGWGNTEAFFGQGTRLTVV.

The chain carries TRBV30 and TRBJ2-1; lacking DNA, the TRBD2 call made by TCRdb goes unchecked. This CDR3 has 12 amino acids. CDR1 is GTSNPN, CDR2 SVGIG, per germline (reference sequence). The CDR3 loop is CAWNLGGNEQFF.